The rows below give T cell receptor beta chains drawn from one sample of a study of response to subunit inactivated influenza vaccine. Each CDR3 protein is one row after TCRdb ran MiXCR on the RT-PCR reads. Of roughly 630,000 distinct CDR3 sequences detected, 12% to 15% appear once; the ten largest clones hold 6.5% to 8%. Here the sequenced sample was PBMCs from blood, taken 14 to 15 days before vaccination. The origin of the receptors is a man aged 45 to 65 who received an inactivated influenza vaccine. Each CDR3 is given with its conserved first and last residue. A D gene is named only where the DNA matches it firmly. Clone size is shown for a subset of rows, as once, few, many or a class of expanded clone.

TRBJ2-7	few	TRBD2	TRBV12-3/TRBV12-4	TGTGCCAGCAGCTCCTCCCGACTAGCGAACGAGCAGTACTTC	CASSSSRLANEQYF
TRBJ1-2	few	NA	TRBV20-1	TGCAGTGCTAGACAAAATGGGGTCCTCTATGGCTACACCTTC	CSARQNGVLYGYTF
TRBJ2-3	NA	TRBD1	TRBV5-6	TGTGCCAGCAGCCCACCCGACAGGGCAGATACGCAGTATTTT	CASSPPDRADTQYF
TRBJ2-1	NA	TRBD2	TRBV6-2/TRBV6-3	TGTGCCAACTCGCGGGGGGCATGGAATGAGCAGTTCTTC	CANSRGAWNEQFF
TRBJ2-1	NA	TRBD1	TRBV6-2/TRBV6-3	TGTGCCAGCACCGCCGGGACAGGAGTTGCCAATGAGCAGTTCTTC	CASTAGTGVANEQFF
TRBJ2-7	few	TRBD2	TRBV20-1	TGCAGTGCCCCAGCGGGATTAACCTACGAGCAGTACTTC	CSAPAGLTYEQYF
TRBJ2-5	NA	NA	TRBV6-5	TGTGCCAGCAGTTACTCGATGGGGCAGATCCAAGAGACCCAGTACTTC	CASSYSMGQIQETQYF
TRBJ1-2	few	NA	TRBV6-1	TGTGCCAGCAGCCCCCGCACAGGGACTGGTGGCTACACCTTC	CASSPRTGTGGYTF
TRBJ2-7	few	TRBD2	TRBV7-2	TGTGCCAGCAGCTTCGCGGGGGCGGGAGGGATATACGAGCAGTACTTC	CASSFAGAGGIYEQYF
TRBJ1-5	few	TRBD1	TRBV28	TGTGCCAGCAGTTTCCCGGACAGGGCAAATCAGCCCCAGCATTTT	CASSFPDRANQPQHF
TRBJ2-1	NA	TRBD2	TRBV7-9	TGTGCCAGCAGCTCTTCTCGGACTAGCGGTTACAATGAGCAGTTCTTC	CASSSSRTSGYNEQFF
TRBJ2-3	few	TRBD2	TRBV10-3	TGTGCCATCAGTTCCTTGGTGACTAGCGGGGGGACTAGCACAGATACGCAGTATTTT	CAISSLVTSGGTSTDTQYF
TRBJ2-1	NA	TRBD2	TRBV19	TGTGCCAGTAGTATGAAGAGGTTTGGACTAGCGGGAGACGATGAGCAGTTCTTC	CASSMKRFGLAGDDEQFF
TRBJ2-3	NA	TRBD2	TRBV20-1	TGCAGTGCTAGAAGTCTAGCGGGGGATTTCATGAATACGCAGTATTTT	CSARSLAGDFMNTQYF
TRBJ2-5	NA	NA	TRBV25-1	TGTGCCAGCAGTCCAGGTGACCGGGCCCAGTACTTC	CASSPGDRAQYF
TRBJ2-3	NA	TRBD1	TRBV28	TGTGCCAGCAGTTTATCTTACAGGGGATCAGATACGCAGTATTTT	CASSLSYRGSDTQYF
TRBJ2-3	few	NA	TRBV27	TGTGCCAGCAGTTCGGTGAGGAGCGGGACAAGCACAGATACGCAGTATTTT	CASSSVRSGTSTDTQYF
TRBJ2-7	NA	NA	TRBV5-6	TGTGCCAGCAGGGGGGTGACAGGAGGAAGAAACGAGCAGTACTTC	CASRGVTGGRNEQYF
TRBJ1-1	NA	NA	TRBV6-2/TRBV6-3	TGTGCCAGCAGTCCTACGGGAGGGACCGCTTTCTTT	CASSPTGGTAFF
TRBJ2-5	few	NA	TRBV18	TGTGCCAGCTCAGTGGCAGACCAAGAGACCCAGTACTTC	CASSVADQETQYF
TRBJ2-5	many	TRBD1	TRBV3-1	TGTGCCAGCAGCCCACTCCGGGACAGTGAGACCCAGTACTTC	CASSPLRDSETQYF
TRBJ2-7	NA	NA	TRBV6-5	TGTGCCAGCAGTTACATGCCCCGACTAACGGGTACCTACGAGCAGTACTTC	CASSYMPRLTGTYEQYF
TRBJ2-1	few	NA	TRBV6-2/TRBV6-3	TGTGCCAGCGGATCACAGGGAACCAGCACCTACAATGAGCAGTTCTTC	CASGSQGTSTYNEQFF
TRBJ2-1	many	NA	TRBV12-3/TRBV12-4	TGTGCCAGCAAAGAGACTAGACTTCATGAGCAGTTCTTC	CASKETRLHEQFF
TRBJ1-1	NA	NA	TRBV19	TGTGCCAGCGAGGACAGAGTGGAAGACACTGAAGCTTTCTTT	CASEDRVEDTEAFF
TRBJ2-1	NA	TRBD2	TRBV27	TGTGCCAGCAGTTTATCGCTAGCGGGGGCCTTCAATGAGCAGTTCTTC	CASSLSLAGAFNEQFF
TRBJ1-1	few	NA	TRBV29-1	TGCAGCGTTGAAGTGGGGGGGCGAGGAGCTTTCTTT	CSVEVGGRGAFF